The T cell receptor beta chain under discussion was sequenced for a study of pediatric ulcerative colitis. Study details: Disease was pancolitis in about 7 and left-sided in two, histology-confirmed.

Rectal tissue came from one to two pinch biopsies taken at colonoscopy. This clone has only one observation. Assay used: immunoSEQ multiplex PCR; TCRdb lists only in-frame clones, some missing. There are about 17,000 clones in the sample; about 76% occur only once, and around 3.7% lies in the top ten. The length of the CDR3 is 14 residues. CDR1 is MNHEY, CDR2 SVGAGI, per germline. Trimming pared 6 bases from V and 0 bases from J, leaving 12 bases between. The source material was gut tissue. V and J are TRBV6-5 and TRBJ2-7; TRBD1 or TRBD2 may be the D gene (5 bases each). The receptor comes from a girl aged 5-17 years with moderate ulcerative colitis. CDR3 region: CASSRDRSSYEQYF. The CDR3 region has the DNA TGTGCCAGCAGCCGGGACCGCAGCTCCTACGAGCAGTACTTC.